The 20 T cell receptor beta chains presented below share a single source sample, sequenced in a study of blood T cell repertoires in COVID-19. Measured with immunoSEQ multiplex PCR; TCRdb has only the in-frame clones, and not every one. This sample has some 150,000 clones; around 88% occur once, and the top ten carry over 2.5%. Sequencing was carried out using peripheral blood. Every receptor here comes from a man in his 60s with active or convalescent COVID-19.

The chain is built from TRBV29-1 and TRBJ1-2, with 9 bases fitting TRBD1. This CDR3 spans 13 amino acids. V shed 6 bases and J 8 bases; nucleotides not matched to a gene: 10. Germline V CDR1 and CDR2: SQVTM, ANQGSEA. CDR3 sequence (DNA): TGCAGCGTCAATGGGGGACAGGGTGCGGGCTACACCTTC. Translated: CSVNGGQGAGYTF.

The chain employs TRBV18 and TRBJ2-1, with 8 nucleotides matching TRBD2. The ends lost 4 bases at V and 5 bases at J; junction bases unmatched: 10. CDR3 length: 16 amino acids. Germline assignment: CDR1 KGHSH and CDR2 LQKENI. CDR3 coding DNA: TGTGCCAGCTCACACCAGCGAGCCGGGAGGGACAATGAGCAGTTCTTC. This encodes CASSHQRAGRDNEQFF.

J is TRBJ2-1 and V is TRBV19; TRBD1 matches at 9 bases. The V segment lost 5 bases and the J segment 6 bases; nucleotides outside the gene matches: 5. This CDR3 region has 14 residues. From germline, CDR1 is LNHDA and CDR2 SQIVND (reference sequence). The CDR3 coding sequence is TGTGCCAGTAGTCCGGGACAGGGCCTCAATGAGCAGTTCTTC. The encoded protein is CASSPGQGLNEQFF.

The J gene is TRBJ1-1, the V gene TRBV19; D is undetermined. There are 12 residues in the CDR3. The V end was cut by 4 bases, the J end by 0 bases, with 3 bases between. Germline V gene data show CDR1 as LNHDA and CDR2 as SQIVND (reference sequence). CDR3 DNA sequence: TGTGCCAGTAGTAGCGTGAACACTGAAGCTTTCTTT. This codes for CASSSVNTEAFF.

The count of this clone is one. The chain couples TRBV19 to TRBJ1-2, with 11 bases matching TRBD1. Germline V lookup: CDR1 LNHDA, CDR2 SQIVND (reference sequence). Trimming took 3 bases from V and 6 from J; bases not matched to a gene: 9. CDR3 length: 16 amino acids. CDR3 sequence (DNA): TGTGCCAGTAGTATTCCGCGGACAGGGGGCTTCAATGGCTACACCTTC. This sequence encodes CASSIPRTGGFNGYTF.

A single count supports this clone. The CDR3 loop reads CASSPGEGGPAREQFF. The CDR3 DNA follows: TGTGCCAGCAGCCCGGGGGAGGGGGGTCCCGCCCGTGAGCAGTTCTTC. The chain combines TRBV3-1 (or the pseudogene TRBV3-2) with TRBJ2-1, with D possibly being TRBD2 (7 bases). The CDR3 totals 16 residues. Trimming removed 4 bases at V and 9 bases at J, with 22 bases between. Germline V gives CDR1 LGHDT, CDR2 YNNKEL (reference sequence).

The chain couples TRBV9 to TRBJ2-4; 8 nucleotides match TRBD2. J lost 15 bases, V lost 0 bases, and 8 bases had no gene match. There are 13 residues in the CDR3. The germline gives CDR1 SGDLS, CDR2 YYNGEE. CDR3 region: CASSVDGGESRYF. The CDR3 DNA is TGTGCCAGCAGCGTAGACGGGGGGGAAAGTCGGTACTTC.

V usage is TRBV11-2 and J usage is TRBJ1-2; 7 bases fit TRBD1. The V and J ends lost 5 bases and 5 bases, in that order; junction bases with no gene match: 8. This CDR3 comprises 14 residues. Germline CDR1 SGHAT, CDR2 FQNNGV. In DNA, the CDR3 is TGTGCCAGCAGCCTAGGGAGACAGGGATATGGCTACACCTTC. Translation: CASSLGRQGYGYTF.

The chain links TRBV7-2 to TRBJ2-1, with 10 bases matching TRBD2. Germline CDR1 SGHTA, CDR2 FQGNSA. V lost 5 bases to trimming and J lost 6 bases; unmatched junction nucleotides: 10. The CDR3 is 16 amino acids. DNA of the CDR3: TGTGCCAGCAGCCCCACCCTGGCTAGCGGGAGCAATGAGCAGTTCTTC. Amino acid sequence: CASSPTLASGSNEQFF.

V gene TRBV30 combines with J gene TRBJ2-3; D gene uncertain. This CDR3 comprises 13 residues. Germline lookup yields CDR1 GTSNPN and CDR2 SVGIG (reference sequence). Trimming removed 4 bases from V and 6 bases from J, with 14 bases in between. CDR3 sequence (DNA): TGTGCCTGGATTAATCCCGGGTGGGATACGCAGTATTTT. It translates to CAWINPGWDTQYF.

This chain links TRBV4-2 with TRBJ1-2; no clear D. CDR1 and CDR2 (germline): LGHNA, YNFKEQ. V was clipped by 1 base and J by 5 bases, with 8 bases between them. The CDR3 totals 13 residues. This chain's CDR3 is CASSQVHDYGYTF. DNA of the CDR3: TGTGCCAGCAGCCAAGTACATGATTATGGCTACACCTTC.

The chain employs TRBV2 and TRBJ1-3; 10 bases fit TRBD1. Trimming at V came to 5 bases and at J to 5 bases, leaving 6 bases not matched to a gene. The CDR3 sequence is 15 residues long. CDR1 is SNHLY, CDR2 FYNNEI, per germline. The CDR3 here is CASSWDRGNRNTIYF. CDR3 coding DNA: TGTGCCAGCAGTTGGGACAGGGGTAATAGAAACACCATATATTTT.

The chain uses TRBV29-1 and TRBJ2-5; D is unclear. Germline values: CDR1 SQVTM, CDR2 ANQGSEA. V was cut by 4 bases and J by 1 base, with 7 bases left in between. This CDR3 is 12 amino acids long. CDR3 coding DNA: TGCAGCGTTGCCGTCAGCCAAGAGACCCAGTACTTC. Translated: CSVAVSQETQYF.

CDR3 sequence: CASSLGGTGELFF. The CDR3 DNA reads TGTGCCAGCAGCCTCGGGGGAACCGGGGAGCTGTTTTTT. This chain uses TRBV6-5 with TRBJ2-2; the D gene is possibly TRBD2 (6 bases). Trimming shortened V by 6 bases and J by 5 bases, and 10 bases separated the two germline ends. This CDR3 is built from 13 residues. Germline V gives CDR1 MNHEY, CDR2 SVGAGI.

The chain uses TRBV19 and TRBJ2-1; TRBD1 might be the D (6 bases). Germline V gives CDR1 LNHDA, CDR2 SQIVND (reference sequence). Deletions cut 9 bases from V and 6 bases from J, with 12 bases between. CDR3 length: 12 residues. CDR3 residues: CARQTGSNEQFF. In DNA, the CDR3 is TGTGCCAGGCAGACAGGATCCAATGAGCAGTTCTTC.

As to this clone: The identical CDR3 is also encoded by other nucleotide sequences in the sample. The chain carries TRBV6-2 or TRBV6-3 and TRBJ1-2, with D possibly being TRBD1 (5 bases). Germline V gene sequence: CDR1 MNHEY, CDR2 SVGEGT. The CDR3 has 15 residues. Trimming took off 0 bases at V and 2 bases at J, with 10 bases between the two ends. The CDR3 DNA reads TGTGCCAGCAGTTACTCCCGCCAGGGCAACTATGGCTACACCTTC. It specifies CASSYSRQGNYGYTF.

This clone was seen only once. This rearrangement joins TRBV7-6 to TRBJ2-7, with 8 positions matching TRBD1. J lost 0 bases, V lost 6 bases, and 7 bases had no gene match. The V gene's germline CDR1 is SGHVS and CDR2 FNYEAQ. CDR3 length: 15 amino acids. Written as DNA, the CDR3 is TGTGCCAGCAGTCTTGGACAGGGCTTCTCCTACGAGCAGTACTTC. Translating gives CASSLGQGFSYEQYF.

This chain uses TRBV3-1 (or the pseudogene TRBV3-2) with TRBJ2-5; maybe TRBD2 (6 bases). With 4 bases removed from V and 10 bases from J, the gap between germline ends came to 10 bases. CDR3 size: 11 residues. From germline, CDR1 is LGHDT and CDR2 YNNKEL (reference sequence). This CDR3 reads CASSPSGVQYF. In nucleotides, the CDR3 is TGTGCCAGCAGCCCTTCGGGAGTCCAGTACTTC.

The chain employs TRBV30 and TRBJ2-7, with 8 bases lining up with TRBD1. Looked up from germline, CDR1 is GTSNPN and CDR2 is SVGIG (reference sequence). This CDR3 contains 13 residues. V lost 2 bases and J lost 5; bases outside the gene matches: 5. CDR3 sequence (DNA): TGTGCCTGGAGTCCGGACAGGGACAACGAGCAGTACTTC. It is translated as CAWSPDRDNEQYF.

The V call is TRBV19, the J call TRBJ2-3, with no clear D. CDR1 and CDR2 from the germline V gene are LNHDA and SQIVND (reference sequence). With 6 bases removed from V and 1 base from J, the gap between germline ends came to 5 bases. This CDR3 contains 12 residues. The CDR3 sequence is CASRPGTDTQYF. The CDR3 bases are TGTGCCAGTAGACCGGGCACAGATACGCAGTATTTT.